The entry below describes one T cell receptor (beta chain). Its antigen remains unknown. Trimming at V came to 3 bases and at J to 5 bases, leaving 4 bases not matched to a gene. This CDR3 region has 14 residues. The germline CDR1 and CDR2 sequences are SEHNR and FQNEAQ (reference sequence). This sample stems from a study of identifying expanded T cells in peripheral blood. Study-wide results and limits: Differentially abundant clones: around 1.2 between replicates, 16.4 at approximately 13 days, roughly 18 at four.

No infections or other immune events were documented during collection. The data were produced by immunoSEQ multiplex PCR, yet TCRdb's version contains in-frame clones alone and is incomplete. The top ten clones hold 3% to 4% of a sample with 100,000 to 150,000 clones, about 80% of them seen once. The chain combines TRBV7-9 with TRBJ1-1, with TRBD1 matching over 9 bases. The sequence was collected from a person aged 18 to 69 in good health. Sample: blood. CDR3: CASSFTGGATEAFF. CDR3 DNA sequence: TGTGCCAGCAGCTTCACAGGGGGCGCGACTGAAGCTTTCTTT.